The present T cell receptor beta chain was sequenced within a study of Ad26.COV2.S vaccination and SARS-CoV-2 variants. On this clone: Its cognate antigen is unknown.

Germline V lookup: CDR1 SGHTA, CDR2 FQGTGA. The CDR3 sequence is 16 residues long. The V and J ends lost 1 base and 0 bases respectively, with 11 bases between them. Study observations and caveats: Reportedly, after vaccination the spike-specific CD8+ and CD4+ T cell responses displayed substantial breadth. Vaccinated and placebo-treated recipients had similar non-spike TCR breadth.

This table comes from immunoSEQ multiplex PCR, and its TCRdb copy is limited to in-frame clones, with some not included. The sample carries around 370,000 clones, roughly nine tenths recorded once. This clonotype was obtained from a human donor who had recovered from COVID-19. The chain joins TRBV7-3 to TRBJ2-3; TRBD2 is a possible D gene (5 bases). The starting material was peripheral blood, obtained after recovery from COVID-19. Written as DNA, the CDR3 is TGTGCCAGCAGCTTAAGGGGAGCCCCAAGCACAGATACGCAGTATTTT. Amino acid sequence: CASSLRGAPSTDTQYF.